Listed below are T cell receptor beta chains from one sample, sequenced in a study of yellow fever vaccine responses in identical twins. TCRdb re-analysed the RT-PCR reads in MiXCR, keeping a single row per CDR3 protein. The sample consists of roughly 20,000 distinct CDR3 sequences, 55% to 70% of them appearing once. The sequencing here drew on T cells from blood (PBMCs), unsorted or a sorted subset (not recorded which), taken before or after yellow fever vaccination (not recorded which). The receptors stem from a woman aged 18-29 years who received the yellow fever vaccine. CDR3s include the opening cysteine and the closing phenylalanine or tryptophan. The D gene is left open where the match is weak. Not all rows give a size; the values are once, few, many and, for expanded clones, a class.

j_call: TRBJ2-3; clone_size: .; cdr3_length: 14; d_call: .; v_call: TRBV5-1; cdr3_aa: CASTPGIGADTQYF; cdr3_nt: TGCGCCAGCACCCCGGGCATCGGGGCAGATACGCAGTATTTT
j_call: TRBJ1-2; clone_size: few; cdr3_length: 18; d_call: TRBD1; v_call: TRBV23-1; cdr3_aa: CASKGGRPPGQGDYGYTF; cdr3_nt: TGCGCCAGCAAAGGGGGTAGACCACCTGGACAGGGAGACTATGGCTACACCTTC
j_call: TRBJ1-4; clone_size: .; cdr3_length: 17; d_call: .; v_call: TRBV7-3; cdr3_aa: CASSLRGRSATNEKLFF; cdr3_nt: TGTGCCAGCAGCTTAAGGGGCAGGAGTGCAACTAATGAAAAACTGTTTTTT
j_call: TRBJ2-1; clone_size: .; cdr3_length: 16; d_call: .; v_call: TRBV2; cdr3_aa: CASRLRPSSSYNEQFF; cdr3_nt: TGTGCCAGCAGGCTACGACCGTCGAGCTCCTACAATGAGCAGTTCTTC
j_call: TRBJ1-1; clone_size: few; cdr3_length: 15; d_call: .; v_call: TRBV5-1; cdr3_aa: CASSLEAGLNTEAFF; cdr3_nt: TGCGCCAGCAGCTTGGAGGCAGGACTAAACACTGAAGCTTTCTTT
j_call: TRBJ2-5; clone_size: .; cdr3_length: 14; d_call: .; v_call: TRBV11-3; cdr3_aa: CASSLDGWGETQYF; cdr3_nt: TGTGCCAGCAGCTTAGATGGTTGGGGAGAGACCCAGTACTTC
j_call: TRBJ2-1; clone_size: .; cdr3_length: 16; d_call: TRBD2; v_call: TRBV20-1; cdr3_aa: CSARDPSGSVSNEQFF; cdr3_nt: TGCAGTGCTAGAGATCCCAGCGGGAGTGTTTCGAATGAGCAGTTCTTC
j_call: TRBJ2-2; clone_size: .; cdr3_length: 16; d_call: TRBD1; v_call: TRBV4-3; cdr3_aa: CASSQDRGRHTGELFF; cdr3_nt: TGCGCCAGCAGCCAGGACAGGGGAAGACACACCGGGGAGCTGTTTTTT
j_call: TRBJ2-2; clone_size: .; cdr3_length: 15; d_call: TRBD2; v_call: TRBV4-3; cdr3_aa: CASSHGTKNTGELFF; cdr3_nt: TGCGCCAGCAGCCACGGGACTAAGAACACCGGGGAGCTGTTTTTT
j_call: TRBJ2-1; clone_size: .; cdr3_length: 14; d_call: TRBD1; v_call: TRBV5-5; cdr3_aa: CASSGGQGYNEQFF; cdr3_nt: TGTGCCAGCAGCGGGGGACAGGGCTACAATGAGCAGTTCTTC
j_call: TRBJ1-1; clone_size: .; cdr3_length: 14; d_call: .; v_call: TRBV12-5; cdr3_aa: CATNTDTGHTEAFF; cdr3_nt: TGTGCTACTAATACCGATACAGGCCACACTGAAGCTTTCTTT
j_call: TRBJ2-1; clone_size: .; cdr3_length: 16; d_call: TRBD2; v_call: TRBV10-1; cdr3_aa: CASSESLAGGSNEQFF; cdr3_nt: TGCGCCAGCAGTGAGTCACTAGCGGGGGGCTCCAATGAGCAGTTCTTC
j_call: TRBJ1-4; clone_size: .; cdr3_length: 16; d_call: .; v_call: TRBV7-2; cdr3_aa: CASSLASPGNGEKLFF; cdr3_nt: TGTGCCAGCAGCTTAGCGTCCCCGGGGAACGGTGAAAAACTGTTTTTT
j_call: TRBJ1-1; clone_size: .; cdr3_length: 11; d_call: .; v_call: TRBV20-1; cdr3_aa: CSARNLAEAFF; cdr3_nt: TGCAGTGCTAGAAATCTCGCTGAAGCTTTCTTT
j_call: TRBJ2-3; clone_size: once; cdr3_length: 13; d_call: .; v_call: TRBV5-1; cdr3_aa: CASGGSGTDTQYF; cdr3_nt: TGCGCCAGCGGCGGGTCCGGCACAGATACGCAGTATTTT
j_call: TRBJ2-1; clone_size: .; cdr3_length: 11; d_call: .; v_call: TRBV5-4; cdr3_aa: CASSYSNEQFF; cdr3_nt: TGTGCCAGCAGCTATAGCAATGAGCAGTTCTTC
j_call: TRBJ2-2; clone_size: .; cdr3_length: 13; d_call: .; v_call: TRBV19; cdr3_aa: CASSGRGAGELFF; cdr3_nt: TGTGCCAGTAGTGGACGCGGGGCCGGGGAGCTGTTTTTT
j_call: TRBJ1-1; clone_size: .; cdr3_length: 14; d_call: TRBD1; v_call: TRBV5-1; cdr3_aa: CASSSLTGWTEAFF; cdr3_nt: TGCGCCAGCAGCTCGTTGACAGGGTGGACTGAAGCTTTCTTT
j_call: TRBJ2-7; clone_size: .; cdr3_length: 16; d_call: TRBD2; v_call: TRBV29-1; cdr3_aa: CSVEVTRASGRYEQYF; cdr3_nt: TGCAGCGTTGAAGTAACGCGGGCTAGCGGGAGATATGAGCAGTACTTC
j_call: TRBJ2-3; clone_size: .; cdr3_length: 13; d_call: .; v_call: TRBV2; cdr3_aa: CASSVRITDTQYF; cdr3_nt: TGTGCCAGCAGTGTCAGAATCACAGATACGCAGTATTTT
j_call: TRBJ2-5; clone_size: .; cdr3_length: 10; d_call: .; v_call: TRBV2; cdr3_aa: CASTLETQYF; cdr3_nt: TGTGCCAGCACGTTAGAGACCCAGTACTTC
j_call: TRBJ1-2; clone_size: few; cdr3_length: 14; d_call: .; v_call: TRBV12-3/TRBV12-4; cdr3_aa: CASSPRILPSGYTF; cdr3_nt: TGTGCCAGCAGTCCACGCATTCTTCCATCGGGCTACACCTTC
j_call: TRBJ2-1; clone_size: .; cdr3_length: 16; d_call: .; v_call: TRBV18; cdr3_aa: CASSPPGPGPYNEQFF; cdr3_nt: TGTGCCAGCTCACCACCCGGCCCGGGGCCCTACAATGAGCAGTTCTTC
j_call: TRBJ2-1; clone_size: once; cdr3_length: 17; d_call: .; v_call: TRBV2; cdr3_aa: CASSDLLGQRSYNEQFF; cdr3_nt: TGTGCCAGCAGTGATCTTCTGGGCCAAAGATCCTACAATGAGCAGTTCTTC
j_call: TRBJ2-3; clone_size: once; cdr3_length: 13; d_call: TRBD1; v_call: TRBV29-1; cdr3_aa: CSVGRTGTDTQYF; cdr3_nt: TGCAGCGTTGGGCGGACAGGGACAGATACGCAGTATTTT
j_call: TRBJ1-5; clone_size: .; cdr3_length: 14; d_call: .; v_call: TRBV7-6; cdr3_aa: CASSLGQSNQPQHF; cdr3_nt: TGTGCCAGCAGCTTAGGGCAGAGCAATCAGCCCCAGCATTTT
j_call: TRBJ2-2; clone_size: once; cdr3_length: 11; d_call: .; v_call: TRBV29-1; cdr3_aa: CSVAGAGELFF; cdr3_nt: TGCAGCGTTGCGGGGGCCGGGGAGCTGTTTTTT
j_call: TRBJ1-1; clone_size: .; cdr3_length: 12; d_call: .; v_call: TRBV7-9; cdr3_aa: CASTTNRDQAFF; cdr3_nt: TGTGCCAGCACAACCAACAGGGACCAAGCTTTCTTT
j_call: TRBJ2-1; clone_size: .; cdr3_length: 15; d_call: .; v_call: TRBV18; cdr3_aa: CASTEGSPMPNEQFF; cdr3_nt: TGTGCCAGCACAGAAGGCTCCCCCATGCCCAATGAGCAGTTCTTC
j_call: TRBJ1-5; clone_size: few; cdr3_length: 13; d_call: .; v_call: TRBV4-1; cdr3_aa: CASSLGRGQPQHF; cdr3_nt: TGCGCCAGCAGCCTAGGCAGAGGGCAGCCCCAGCATTTT
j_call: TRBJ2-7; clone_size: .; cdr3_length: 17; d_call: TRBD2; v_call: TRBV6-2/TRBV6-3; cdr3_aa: CASSYAKGLAIVYEQYF; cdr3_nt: TGTGCCAGCAGTTACGCTAAGGGACTAGCGATAGTCTACGAGCAGTACTTC
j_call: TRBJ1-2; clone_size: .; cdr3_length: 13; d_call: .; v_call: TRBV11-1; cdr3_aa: CASSPISGAGYTF; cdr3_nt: TGTGCCAGCAGCCCAATTTCTGGGGCAGGCTACACCTTC
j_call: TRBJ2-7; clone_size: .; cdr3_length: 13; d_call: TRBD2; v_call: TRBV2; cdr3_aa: CASRVAGVVEQYF; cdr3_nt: TGTGCCAGCAGGGTAGCGGGAGTAGTCGAGCAGTACTTC
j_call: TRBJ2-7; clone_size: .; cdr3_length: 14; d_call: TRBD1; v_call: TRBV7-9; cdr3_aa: CASSSGQGPYEQYF; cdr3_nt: TGTGCCAGCAGTTCGGGACAGGGGCCATACGAGCAGTACTTC
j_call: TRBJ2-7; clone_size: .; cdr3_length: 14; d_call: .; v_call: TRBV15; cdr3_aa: CATSREGILGEQYF; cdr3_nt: TGTGCCACCAGCAGAGAGGGGATATTGGGGGAGCAGTACTTC
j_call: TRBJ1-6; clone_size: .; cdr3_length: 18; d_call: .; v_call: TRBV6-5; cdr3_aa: CASSFNSPDLTYNSPLHF; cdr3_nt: TGTGCCAGCAGTTTCAACTCCCCGGATCTAACCTATAATTCACCCCTCCACTTT
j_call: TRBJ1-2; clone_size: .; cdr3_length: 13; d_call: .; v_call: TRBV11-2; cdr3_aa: CASSLDVTMGYTF; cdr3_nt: TGTGCCAGCAGTTTGGACGTAACTATGGGCTACACCTTC
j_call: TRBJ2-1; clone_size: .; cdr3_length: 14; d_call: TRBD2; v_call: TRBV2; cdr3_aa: CASNNGREYNEQFF; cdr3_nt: TGTGCCAGCAATAACGGGAGGGAATACAATGAGCAGTTCTTC
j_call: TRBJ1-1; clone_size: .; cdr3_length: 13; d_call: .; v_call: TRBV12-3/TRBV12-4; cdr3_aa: CASSLEGATEAFF; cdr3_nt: TGTGCCAGCAGTTTAGAAGGTGCGACTGAAGCTTTCTTT
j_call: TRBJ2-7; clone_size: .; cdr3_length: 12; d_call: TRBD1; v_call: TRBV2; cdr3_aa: CASSGQGYEQYF; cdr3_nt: TGTGCCAGCAGCGGACAGGGTTACGAGCAGTACTTC
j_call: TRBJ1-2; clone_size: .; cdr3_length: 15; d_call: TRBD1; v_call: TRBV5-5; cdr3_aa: CASSLSGQGNYGYTF; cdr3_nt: TGTGCCAGCAGCTTGTCGGGACAGGGGAATTATGGCTACACCTTC
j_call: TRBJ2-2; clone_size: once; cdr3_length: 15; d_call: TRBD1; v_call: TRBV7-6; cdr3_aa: CASSSTGGNTGELFF; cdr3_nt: TGTGCCAGCAGCTCGACAGGGGGGAACACCGGGGAGCTGTTTTTT
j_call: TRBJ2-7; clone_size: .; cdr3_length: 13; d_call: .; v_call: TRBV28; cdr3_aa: CASSSKNRNGQYF; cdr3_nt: TGTGCCAGCAGTTCTAAGAACCGGAACGGGCAGTACTTC
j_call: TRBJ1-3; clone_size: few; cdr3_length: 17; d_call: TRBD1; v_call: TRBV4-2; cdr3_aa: CASSQERQGLSGNTIYF; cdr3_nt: TGTGCCAGCAGCCAGGAAAGACAGGGGCTCTCTGGAAACACCATATATTTT
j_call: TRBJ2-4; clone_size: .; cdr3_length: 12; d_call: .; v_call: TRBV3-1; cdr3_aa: CASSQVGNIQYF; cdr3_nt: TGTGCCAGCAGCCAAGTGGGAAACATTCAGTACTTC
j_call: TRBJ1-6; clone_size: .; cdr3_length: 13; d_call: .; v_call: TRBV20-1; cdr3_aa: CSARQGIYSPLHF; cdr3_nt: TGCAGTGCTAGACAGGGAATCTACTCACCCCTCCACTTT
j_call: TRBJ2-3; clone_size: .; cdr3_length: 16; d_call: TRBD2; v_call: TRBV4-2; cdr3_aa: CASSQDLAGGPDTQYF; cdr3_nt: TGTGCCAGCAGCCAAGATCTAGCGGGAGGGCCAGATACGCAGTATTTT
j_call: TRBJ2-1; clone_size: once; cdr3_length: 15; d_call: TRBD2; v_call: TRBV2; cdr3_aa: CASSEALGTSGLQFF; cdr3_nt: TGTGCCAGCAGTGAAGCGCTGGGGACTAGTGGTCTGCAGTTCTTC
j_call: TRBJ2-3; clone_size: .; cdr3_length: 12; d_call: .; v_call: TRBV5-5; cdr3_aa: CASSLDADTQYF; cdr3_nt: TGTGCCAGCAGCTTGGACGCAGATACGCAGTATTTT
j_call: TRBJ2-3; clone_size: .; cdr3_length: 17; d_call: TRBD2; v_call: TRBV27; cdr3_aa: CASSLSMASGSADTQYF; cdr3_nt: TGTGCCAGCAGTTTATCGATGGCTAGCGGGAGTGCAGATACGCAGTATTTT
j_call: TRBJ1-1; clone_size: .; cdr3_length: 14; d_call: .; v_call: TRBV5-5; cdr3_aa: CASSLGARNTEAFF; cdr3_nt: TGTGCCAGCAGCTTGGGGGCCAGGAACACTGAAGCTTTCTTT
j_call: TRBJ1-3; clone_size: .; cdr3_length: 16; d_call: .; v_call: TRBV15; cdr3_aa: CATSRDRGVYGNTIYF; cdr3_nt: TGTGCCACCAGCAGAGATCGAGGGGTTTATGGAAACACCATATATTTT
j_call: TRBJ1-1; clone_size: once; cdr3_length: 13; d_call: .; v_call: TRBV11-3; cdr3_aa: CASSLEGGTEAFF; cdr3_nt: TGTGCCAGCAGCTTAGAGGGTGGCACTGAAGCTTTCTTT
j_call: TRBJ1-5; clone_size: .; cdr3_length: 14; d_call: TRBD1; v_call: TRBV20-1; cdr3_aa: CSAREGTGGKPQHF; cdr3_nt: TGCAGTGCTAGAGAAGGGACAGGGGGGAAGCCCCAGCATTTT
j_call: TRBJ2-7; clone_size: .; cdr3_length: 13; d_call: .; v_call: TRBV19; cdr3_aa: CASSAQGVSEQYF; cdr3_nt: TGTGCCAGTAGTGCGCAGGGAGTAAGCGAGCAGTACTTC
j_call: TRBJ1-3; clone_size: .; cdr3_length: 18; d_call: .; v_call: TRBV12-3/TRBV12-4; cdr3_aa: CASSFSVPRPSSGNTIYF; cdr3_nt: TGTGCCAGCAGTTTTTCTGTTCCCAGGCCTAGCTCTGGAAACACCATATATTTT
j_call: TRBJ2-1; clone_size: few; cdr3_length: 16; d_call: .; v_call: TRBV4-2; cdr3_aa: CASSEPGRSKNNEQFF; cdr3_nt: TGTGCCAGCAGCGAGCCGGGCCGCTCTAAGAACAATGAGCAGTTCTTC